This T cell receptor (beta chain) was captured by sequencing in a study of Tregs in tolerant kidney transplant recipients. General observations from the study: Activated donor B cell expansion appeared to reveal the most relevant donor-specific TCRbeta repertoire. Tolerant patients' donor-specific Tregs expanded beyond overall Tregs, suggesting antigen-driven growth.

The nonmyeloablative bone marrow transplants came from related graft donors, with transient mixed chimerism. A few counts support this clone. Its antigen is currently unknown. Trimming removed 6 bases from V and 4 bases from J; junction bases left unmatched: 8. The CDR3 extends over 14 amino acids. Germline CDR1 and CDR2: MDHEN and SYDVKM. Some clones are missing from TCRdb's copy, which holds only in-frame ones; the method was immunoSEQ multiplex PCR. The sample shows about 100,000 clones, roughly 93% of them seen only once. The J gene is TRBJ1-2, the V gene TRBV28; 7 bases match TRBD1. The clonotype was recovered from a human patient who received a combined kidney and bone marrow transplant. Some T cells may arise from the graft donor. The input for sequencing was CD4+ T cells from blood (PBMCs), taken 12 months after the transplant. The CDR3, as DNA: TGTGCCAGCAGCGGACAGGTATTACTCTATGGCTACACCTTC. Its protein is CASSGQVLLYGYTF.